These 27 T cell receptor beta chains came from one sample sequenced in a study of shared T cell receptors in the human thymus. Here immunoSEQ multiplex PCR was the method, and the copy in TCRdb shows in-frame clones only, minus some. The table lists more than 550,000 clones, more than 70% of them singletons. This sample was shared with a second study, whose subject was human thymus T cells.

The source material was thymocytes. All receptors come from a boy in the first two years of life with a congenital heart defect.

This clone was seen a handful of times. CDR3 loop: CASSSRKLAGVQGEQFF. The CDR3 nucleotides are TGTGCCAGCAGCTCCCGAAAACTAGCGGGAGTACAGGGTGAGCAGTTCTTC. The chain uses TRBV7-9 and TRBJ2-1; 11 bases align to TRBD2. This CDR3 is 17 amino acids long. From germline, CDR1 is SEHNR and CDR2 FQNEAQ (reference sequence). Unmatched junction bases numbered 14, after V lost 4 bases and J lost 9 bases.

Of note for this clone: One end of the junction is discordant with germline, which a read error may explain. This chain uses TRBV6-1 with TRBJ2-5; D might be TRBD2 (5 bases). Germline V gene sequence: CDR1 MNHNS, CDR2 SASEGT. The CDR3 is 18 residues long. CDR3: CASGEGVQARGIQETQYF. In DNA, the CDR3 is TGTGCCAGCGGTGAGGGAGTCCAGGCTAGAGGGATACAAGAGACCCAGTACTTC.

The chain has TRBV7-2 and TRBJ1-1; no firm D call. V gave up 1 base and J gave up 3 bases, with 9 bases separating them. The V gene's germline CDR1 is SGHTA and CDR2 FQGNSA. The CDR3 consists of 14 residues. The CDR3 bases are TGTGCCAGCAGCTTAGTAGTCGGTTACACTGAAGCTTTCTTT. It specifies CASSLVVGYTEAFF.

V usage is TRBV15 and J usage is TRBJ2-1, with 7 bases that match TRBD1. After removal of 0 bases from V and 6 bases from J, the junction contained 5 bases not matched to a gene. Germline V lookup: CDR1 LNHNV, CDR2 YYDKDF (reference sequence). The CDR3 covers 15 residues. Written as DNA, the CDR3 is TGTGCCACCAGCAGAGATTACGAGGGGGCCAATGAGCAGTTCTTC. Amino acids: CATSRDYEGANEQFF.

The rearrangement uses TRBV5-1 and TRBJ2-4; tentatively, D is TRBD2 (5 bases). Trimming removed 0 bases at V and 0 bases at J, with 10 bases between. The V gene's germline CDR1 is SGHRS and CDR2 YFSETQ. There are 16 residues in the CDR3. The CDR3 reads CASSLDGGLAKNIQYF. In DNA, the CDR3 is TGCGCCAGCAGCTTGGACGGAGGCTTAGCCAAAAACATTCAGTACTTC.

The chain couples TRBV5-1 to TRBJ1-2; 8 bases align to TRBD1. V gave up 4 bases and J gave up 2 bases; unmatched junction bases: 13. This CDR3 has 17 amino acids. Germline CDR1 reads SGHRS; CDR2 reads YFSETQ. The CDR3 coding sequence is TGCGCCAGCAGCCCACAGGCTACAGGGGGACTCAACTATGGCTACACCTTC. This sequence encodes CASSPQATGGLNYGYTF.

The V gene is TRBV9, the J gene TRBJ2-3; 14 bases match TRBD2. The length of the CDR3 is 13 residues. Germline CDR1 SGDLS, CDR2 YYNGEE. Trimming cost V 10 bases and J 6 bases; bases outside gene matches: 4. CDR3 region: CASTSGRADTQYF. The CDR3 DNA sequence: TGTGCCTCGACTAGCGGGAGGGCTGATACGCAGTATTTT.

This chain joins TRBV28 and TRBJ2-7; D is undetermined. With 6 bases removed from V and 4 bases from J, the gap between germline ends came to 13 bases. CDR1 MDHEN and CDR2 SYDVKM come from the germline V gene. The CDR3 totals 13 residues. CDR3 sequence (DNA): TGTGCCAGCAGCCCCCGTCGGGTGTACGAGCAGTACTTC. Amino acid sequence: CASSPRRVYEQYF.

Comment on this clone: Additional DNA sequences in this sample encode the identical CDR3. The rearrangement links TRBV29-1 to TRBJ1-2; 7 positions agree with TRBD1. With 1 base clipped from V and 5 bases from J, the junction kept 1 base outside the gene matches. The CDR3 contains 12 residues. CDR1 and CDR2 (germline): SQVTM, ANQGSEA. CDR3 amino acids: CSVEGQGYGYTF. In DNA, the CDR3 is TGCAGCGTTGAAGGACAGGGTTATGGCTACACCTTC.

The chain has TRBV28 and TRBJ1-1; 7 bases are a match to TRBD1. V trimming: 7 bases; J trimming: 6 bases; junction bases outside the gene matches: 14. The germline V gene has CDR1 MDHEN and CDR2 SYDVKM. The CDR3 sequence is 15 residues long. This chain's CDR3 is CASTDREVVGAEAFF. CDR3 bases: TGTGCCAGCACCGACAGGGAAGTGGTGGGCGCTGAAGCTTTCTTT. Full variable domain (remainder filled in from reference TRBV28 and TRBJ1-1): DVKVTQSSRYLVKRTGEKVFLECVQDMDHENMFWYRQDPGLGLRLIYFSYDVKMKEKGDIPEGYSVSREKKERFSLILESASTNQTSMYLCASTDREVVGAEAFFGQGTRLTVV.

The chain joins TRBV5-4 to TRBJ2-1; no clear D. The CDR3 is made up of 15 amino acids. V lost 5 bases and J 5 bases, leaving 17 bases between the germline ends. In germline, CDR1 is SGHNT, CDR2 YYREEE (reference sequence). CDR3 in amino acids: CASSSSATKHNEQFF. DNA of the CDR3: TGTGCCAGCAGTTCATCTGCAACCAAGCACAATGAGCAGTTCTTC. The full variable domain, with the rest looked up from reference TRBV5-4 and TRBJ2-1, is ETGVTQSPTHLIKTRGQQVTLRCSSQSGHNTVSWYQQALGQGPQFIFQYYREEENGRGNFPPRFSGLQFPNYSSELNVNALELDDSALYLCASSSSATKHNEQFFGPGTRLTVL.

This clone was counted between two and nine times. In nucleotides, the CDR3 is TGTGCCATCAGTGGGACTAGCGGTCCCTCCTACGAGCAGTACTTC. Protein product: CAISGTSGPSYEQYF. The chain uses TRBV10-3 and TRBJ2-7, with 10 positions matching TRBD2. CDR3 length: 15 residues. Germline-derived CDR1 and CDR2 are ENHRY and SYGVKD. Unmatched junction bases numbered 3, after V lost 4 bases and J lost 0 bases.

The chain joins TRBV5-1 to TRBJ2-7; D might be TRBD2 (5 bases). Germline values: CDR1 SGHRS, CDR2 YFSETQ. This CDR3 contains 15 residues. Trimming removed 4 bases from V and 0 bases from J, with 14 bases in between. CDR3 DNA sequence: TGCGCCAGCAGCCCCGGTCTAGCCGACTCCTACGAGCAGTACTTC. This sequence encodes CASSPGLADSYEQYF.

The rearrangement joins TRBV4-3 to TRBJ2-7, with 11 bases lining up with TRBD1. This CDR3 spans 16 amino acids. The germline gives CDR1 LGHNA, CDR2 YSLEER. V gave up 0 bases and J gave up 4 bases; unmatched junction bases: 5. CDR3 DNA sequence: TGCGCCAGCAGCCAAGACCGGGACAGGGGGATTTACGAGCAGTACTTC. Residues: CASSQDRDRGIYEQYF.

This chain uses TRBV5-1 with TRBJ2-5; the match to TRBD1 covers 9 bases. Germline V gene data show CDR1 as SGHRS and CDR2 as YFSETQ. The ends lost 1 base at V and 4 bases at J; junction bases unmatched: 8. The CDR3 spans 16 residues. For the CDR3, the DNA is TGCGCCAGCAGCTTGTTTGGGACAGGGATGGGAGAGACCCAGTACTTC. Its protein is CASSLFGTGMGETQYF.

A word on this clone: The sample has other DNA sequences that encode this CDR3 too. The chain recombines TRBV30 with TRBJ2-3; 11 nucleotides agree with TRBD2. V was pared by 5 bases and J by 5 bases, with 18 bases of the junction left unmatched. This CDR3 has 18 amino acids. The germline V gene has CDR1 GTSNPN and CDR2 SVGIG (reference sequence). CDR3 in amino acids: CAWDTLAGVLSRGDTQYF. In nucleotides, the CDR3 is TGTGCCTGGGACACACTAGCGGGAGTTCTGTCGAGGGGAGATACGCAGTATTTT.

The chain uses TRBV30 and TRBJ2-4; a possible D gene is TRBD1 (7 bases). Germline values: CDR1 GTSNPN, CDR2 SVGIG (reference sequence). Trimming stripped 0 bases from V and 3 bases from J, with 18 bases between. The CDR3 runs 17 residues. CDR3 sequence: CAWSVTRWQGGKNIQYF. DNA for the CDR3: TGTGCCTGGAGTGTAACTCGGTGGCAGGGGGGCAAAAACATTCAGTACTTC. The full variable domain, its missing parts supplied by reference TRBV30 and TRBJ2-4, is SQTIHQWPATLVQPVGSPLSLECTVEGTSNPNLYWYRQAAGRGLQLLFYSVGIGQISSEVPQNLSASRPQDRQFILSSKKLLLSDSGFYLCAWSVTRWQGGKNIQYFGAGTRLSVL.

The gene calls are TRBV28 and TRBJ2-7; TRBD1 aligns across 8 bases. This CDR3 spans 16 amino acids. CDR1 is MDHEN and CDR2 is SYDVKM in the germline V gene. Losses at the gene ends were 2 bases for V and 3 bases for J; bases not matched to a gene: 9. The CDR3 coding sequence is TGTGCCAGCAGTTTAGGTTCCTGGACAGGGATCTACGAGCAGTACTTC. Encoded protein: CASSLGSWTGIYEQYF. The variable domain in full, completed from reference TRBV28 and TRBJ2-7, reads DVKVTQSSRYLVKRTGEKVFLECVQDMDHENMFWYRQDPGLGLRLIYFSYDVKMKEKGDIPEGYSVSREKKERFSLILESASTNQTSMYLCASSLGSWTGIYEQYFGPGTRLTVT.

The chain employs TRBV4-3 and TRBJ2-7; a possible D gene is TRBD1 (5 bases). CDR1 LGHNA and CDR2 YSLEER come from the germline V gene. The CDR3 contains 16 residues. V lost 0 bases to trimming and J lost 3 bases, with 15 bases between them. The CDR3: CASSQDPGKWNYEQYF. As DNA, the CDR3 is TGCGCCAGCAGCCAAGACCCAGGGAAGTGGAACTACGAGCAGTACTTC.

This chain links TRBV30 with TRBJ2-5, with D uncertain. CDR1 is GTSNPN and CDR2 is SVGIG in the germline V gene (reference sequence). There are 11 residues in the CDR3. Trimming pared 3 bases from V and 3 bases from J, leaving 5 bases between. The CDR3 DNA is TGTGCCTGGAGCCCTAAAGAGACCCAGTACTTC. It yields the protein CAWSPKETQYF.

The genes are TRBV6-6 and TRBJ2-7; the match to TRBD1 covers 9 bases. CDR3 size: 13 residues. CDR1 and CDR2 (germline): MNHNY, SVGAGI (reference sequence). V was clipped by 6 bases and J by 5 bases; unmatched bases: 5. The CDR3 loop reads CASSEQGAHEQYF. The CDR3 DNA follows: TGTGCCAGCAGCGAACAGGGGGCACACGAGCAGTACTTC.

The CDR3 coding sequence is TGTGCCAGCAGTTATAGAGGAGGGGTTCAAGAGACCCAGTACTTC. Protein sequence: CASSYRGGVQETQYF. The V and J genes are TRBV28 and TRBJ2-5, with D maybe TRBD2 (6 bases). Germline-derived CDR1 and CDR2 are MDHEN and SYDVKM. The V end lost 4 bases, the J end lost 2 bases, and 14 bases lay between the germline ends. The CDR3 has 15 residues.

The chain uses TRBV30 and TRBJ1-4, with D hard to call. Germline V CDR1 and CDR2: GTSNPN, SVGIG (reference sequence). CDR3 size: 12 residues. Trimming stripped 3 bases from V and 4 bases from J, with 6 bases between. The CDR3 protein is CAWSRFNEKLFF. CDR3 nucleotides: TGTGCCTGGAGCAGGTTTAATGAAAAACTGTTTTTT.

The genes are TRBV2 and TRBJ2-3; 9 nucleotides line up with TRBD1. Trimming removed 10 bases from V and 2 bases from J; junction bases left unmatched: 13. The length of the CDR3 is 16 residues. Germline CDR1 is SNHLY and CDR2 is FYNNEI. The CDR3 is CATGTGRGGITDTQYF. Written as DNA, the CDR3 is TGTGCCACCGGGACAGGGCGGGGCGGGATCACAGATACGCAGTATTTT.

The chain combines TRBV2 with TRBJ2-4; D unresolved. Germline V gene lookup returns CDR1 SNHLY and CDR2 FYNNEI. The CDR3 extends over 16 amino acids. Trimming left V 3 bases short and J 0 bases short, with 12 bases between. CDR3 coding DNA: TGTGCCAGCAGTGATGAGTCTAAGATAGCCAAAAACATTCAGTACTTC. Protein product: CASSDESKIAKNIQYF. Full variable domain (rest looked up from reference TRBV2 and TRBJ2-4): EPEVTQTPSHQVTQMGQEVILRCVPISNHLYFYWYRQILGQKVEFLVSFYNNEISEKSEIFDDQFSVERPDGSNFTLKIRSTKLEDSAMYFCASSDESKIAKNIQYFGAGTRLSVL.

This chain connects TRBV14 to TRBJ1-2; TRBD1 agrees at 7 bases. This CDR3 has 13 residues. Trimming removed 5 bases from V and 14 bases from J; junction bases left unmatched: 14. CDR1 is SGHDN and CDR2 is FVKESK in the germline V gene. The CDR3 DNA reads TGTGCCAGCAGCGGTTTGAGGACAGGCCGAAGGACCTTC. Its translation: CASSGLRTGRRTF.

This chain joins TRBV5-1 and TRBJ2-7, with TRBD2 identical over 14 bases. V was pared by 7 bases and J by 2 bases, with 11 bases of the junction left unmatched. The CDR3 extends over 17 amino acids. Germline lookup yields CDR1 SGHRS and CDR2 YFSETQ. CDR3 residues: CASFPGLAGARAYEQYF. The CDR3 DNA reads TGCGCCAGCTTTCCGGGACTAGCGGGGGCCCGAGCCTACGAGCAGTACTTC.